This T cell receptor (beta chain) originates from a study of blood T cell repertoires in COVID-19. Across the study: Both acute and convalescent COVID-19 samples were obtained from the United States, Italy and Spain. T cells, B-cell-depleted T cells, or PBMCs supplied cDNA or gDNA.

Here immunoSEQ multiplex PCR was the method, and the copy in TCRdb shows in-frame clones only, minus some. The repertoire holds over 250,000 clones, with approximately 90% as singletons. V dropped 3 bases and J dropped 7; count of bases not matched to a gene: 15. Germline V gives CDR1 SGHKS, CDR2 YYEKEE (reference sequence). This CDR3 comprises 18 residues. The TCR comes from a woman aged 40 to 50 who had recovered from COVID-19. Material for sequencing was peripheral blood. This chain uses TRBV5-5 with TRBJ2-2; TRBD2 agrees at 10 bases. In DNA, the CDR3 is TGTGCCAGCAGCTACCCCCCTGTAGGGACTAGCGACGGCGGGGAGCTGTTTTTT. Translation gives CASSYPPVGTSDGGELFF.